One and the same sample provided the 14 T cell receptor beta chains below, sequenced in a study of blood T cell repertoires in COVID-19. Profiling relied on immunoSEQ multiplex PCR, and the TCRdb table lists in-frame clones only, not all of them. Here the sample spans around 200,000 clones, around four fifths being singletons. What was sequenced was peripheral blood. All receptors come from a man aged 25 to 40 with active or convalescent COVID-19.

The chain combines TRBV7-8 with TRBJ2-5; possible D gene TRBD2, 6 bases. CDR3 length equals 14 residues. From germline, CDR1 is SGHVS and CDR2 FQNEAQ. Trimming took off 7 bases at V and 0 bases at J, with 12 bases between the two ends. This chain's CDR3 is CASTGAGYQETQYF. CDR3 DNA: TGTGCCAGCACCGGCGCGGGGTACCAAGAGACCCAGTACTTC.

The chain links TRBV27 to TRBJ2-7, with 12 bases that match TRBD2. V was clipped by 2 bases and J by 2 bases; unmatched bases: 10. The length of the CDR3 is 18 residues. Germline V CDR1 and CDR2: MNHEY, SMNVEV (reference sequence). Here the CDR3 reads CASSLQSSGRAFTYEQYF. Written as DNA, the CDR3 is TGTGCCAGCAGTTTACAATCTAGCGGGAGGGCTTTCACCTACGAGCAGTACTTC.

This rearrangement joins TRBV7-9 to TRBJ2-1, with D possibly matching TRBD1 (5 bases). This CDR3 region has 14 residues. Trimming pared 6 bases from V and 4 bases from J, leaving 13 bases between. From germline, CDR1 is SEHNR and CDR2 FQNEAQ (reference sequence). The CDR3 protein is CASSRQSLYNEQFF. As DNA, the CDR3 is TGTGCCAGCAGTCGACAGTCCTTGTACAATGAGCAGTTCTTC. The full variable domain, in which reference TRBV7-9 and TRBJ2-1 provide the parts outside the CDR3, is DTGVSQNPRHKITKRGQNVTFRCDPISEHNRLYWYRQTLGQGPEFLTYFQNEAQLEKSRLLSDRFSAERPKGSFSTLEIQRTEQGDSAMYLCASSRQSLYNEQFFGPGTRLTVL.

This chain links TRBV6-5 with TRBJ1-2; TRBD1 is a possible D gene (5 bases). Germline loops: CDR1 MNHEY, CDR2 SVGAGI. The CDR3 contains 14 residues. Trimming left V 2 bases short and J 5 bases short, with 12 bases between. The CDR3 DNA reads TGTGCCAGCAGTTACGGGCAGGGATTATATGGCTACACCTTC. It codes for CASSYGQGLYGYTF.

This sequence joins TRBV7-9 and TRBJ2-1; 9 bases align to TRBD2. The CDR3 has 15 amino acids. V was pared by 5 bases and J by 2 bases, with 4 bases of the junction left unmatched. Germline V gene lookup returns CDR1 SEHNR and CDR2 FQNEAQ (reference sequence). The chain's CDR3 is CASSLASGTYNEQFF. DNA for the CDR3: TGTGCCAGCAGCCTGGCTAGCGGGACCTACAATGAGCAGTTCTTC. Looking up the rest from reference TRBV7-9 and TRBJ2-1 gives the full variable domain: DTGVSQNPRHKITKRGQNVTFRCDPISEHNRLYWYRQTLGQGPEFLTYFQNEAQLEKSRLLSDRFSAERPKGSFSTLEIQRTEQGDSAMYLCASSLASGTYNEQFFGPGTRLTVL.

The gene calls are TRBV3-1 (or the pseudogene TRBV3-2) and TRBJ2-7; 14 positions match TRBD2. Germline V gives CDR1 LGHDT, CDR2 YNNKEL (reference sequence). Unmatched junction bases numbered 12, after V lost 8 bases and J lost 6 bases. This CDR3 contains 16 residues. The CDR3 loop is CASSPGLAGVVVEQYF. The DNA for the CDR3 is TGTGCCAGCTCACCGGGACTAGCGGGAGTTGTGGTCGAGCAGTACTTC.

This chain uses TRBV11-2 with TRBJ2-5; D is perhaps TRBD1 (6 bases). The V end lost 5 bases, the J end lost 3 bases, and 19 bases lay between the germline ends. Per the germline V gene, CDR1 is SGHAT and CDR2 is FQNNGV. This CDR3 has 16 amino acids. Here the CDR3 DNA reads TGTGCCAGCAGCACACCCTCAGGGGCAGACGAAGAGACCCAGTACTTC. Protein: CASSTPSGADEETQYF.

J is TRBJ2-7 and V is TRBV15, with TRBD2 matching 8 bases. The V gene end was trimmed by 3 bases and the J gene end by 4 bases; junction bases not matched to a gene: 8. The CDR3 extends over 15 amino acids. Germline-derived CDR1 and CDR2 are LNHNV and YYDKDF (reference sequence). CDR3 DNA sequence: TGTGCCACCAGCAGCAGAGCGGGAGTGGGGTACGAGCAGTACTTC. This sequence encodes CATSSRAGVGYEQYF.

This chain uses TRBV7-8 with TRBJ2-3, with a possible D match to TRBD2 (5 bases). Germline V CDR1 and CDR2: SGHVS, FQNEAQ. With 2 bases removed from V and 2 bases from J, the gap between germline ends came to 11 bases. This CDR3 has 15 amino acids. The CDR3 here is CASSLLASLTDTQYF. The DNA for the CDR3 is TGTGCCAGCAGCTTACTCGCTAGCCTCACAGATACGCAGTATTTT.

CDR3 sequence: CASSEYVRTTGNQPQHF. The CDR3 nucleotides read TGTGCCAGCAGTGAATACGTCAGGACTACTGGCAATCAGCCCCAGCATTTT. V is TRBV6-1 and J is TRBJ1-5, with no clear D. The length of the CDR3 is 17 residues. Trimming took off 2 bases at V and 2 bases at J, with 16 bases between the two ends. In germline, CDR1 is MNHNS, CDR2 SASEGT.

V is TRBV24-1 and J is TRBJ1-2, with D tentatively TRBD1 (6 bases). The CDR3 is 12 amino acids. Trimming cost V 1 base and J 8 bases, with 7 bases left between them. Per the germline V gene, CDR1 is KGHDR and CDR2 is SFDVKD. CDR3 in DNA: TGTGCCACCAGTGATTTTACAGGGGGCTACACCTTC. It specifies CATSDFTGGYTF.

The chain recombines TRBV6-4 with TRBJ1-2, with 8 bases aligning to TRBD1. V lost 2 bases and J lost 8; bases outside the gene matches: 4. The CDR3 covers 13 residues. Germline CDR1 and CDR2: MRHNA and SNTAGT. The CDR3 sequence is CASSDQGARGYTF. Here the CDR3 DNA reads TGTGCCAGCAGTGACCAGGGGGCGCGCGGCTACACCTTC.

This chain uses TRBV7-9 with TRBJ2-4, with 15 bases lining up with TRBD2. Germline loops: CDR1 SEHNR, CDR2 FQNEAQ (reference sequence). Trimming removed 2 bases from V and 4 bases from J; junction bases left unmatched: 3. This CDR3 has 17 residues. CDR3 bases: TGTGCCAGCAGCTTACAAGGACTAGCGGGAGGGAAAAACATTCAGTACTTC. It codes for CASSLQGLAGGKNIQYF.

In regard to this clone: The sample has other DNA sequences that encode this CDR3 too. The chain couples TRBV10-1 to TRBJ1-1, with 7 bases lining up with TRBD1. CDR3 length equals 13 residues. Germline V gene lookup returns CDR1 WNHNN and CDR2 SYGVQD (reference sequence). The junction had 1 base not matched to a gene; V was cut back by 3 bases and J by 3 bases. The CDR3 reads CASSEGGHTEAFF. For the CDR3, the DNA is TGCGCCAGCAGTGAAGGGGGCCACACTGAAGCTTTCTTT.